The clone carrying this T cell receptor beta chain has more than one count but fewer than ten. Its antigen is not known. Germline loops: CDR1 MNHEY, CDR2 SMNVEV (reference sequence). The length of the CDR3 is 15 residues. V lost 6 bases and J lost 0, with 9 bases in between. The data were taken from a study of cytomegalovirus exposure and HLA in healthy donors. Whole-study context: Caucasian-associated ancestry cluster membership applied to about four fifths of approximately 400 genotyped donors.

Points from the study as a whole: 87-base-pair reads could not separate some V segments, including TRBV6-2 and TRBV6-3.

13 Jbeta primers and 60 Vbeta primers were used for the PCR. Sequenced by immunoSEQ multiplex PCR; TCRdb stores in-frame clones only, minus some. The sample records some 190,000 clones, 76% being singletons. Sequencing was done on a sample of PBMCs. The TCR sequence derives from a woman in her 30s in good health and CMV-seropositive. The chain has TRBV27 and TRBJ1-6, with D perhaps matching TRBD1 (5 bases). CDR3 nucleotides: TGTGCCAGCAGAGGGGCCAGCTCCTATAATTCACCCCTCCACTTT. Protein: CASRGASSYNSPLHF.